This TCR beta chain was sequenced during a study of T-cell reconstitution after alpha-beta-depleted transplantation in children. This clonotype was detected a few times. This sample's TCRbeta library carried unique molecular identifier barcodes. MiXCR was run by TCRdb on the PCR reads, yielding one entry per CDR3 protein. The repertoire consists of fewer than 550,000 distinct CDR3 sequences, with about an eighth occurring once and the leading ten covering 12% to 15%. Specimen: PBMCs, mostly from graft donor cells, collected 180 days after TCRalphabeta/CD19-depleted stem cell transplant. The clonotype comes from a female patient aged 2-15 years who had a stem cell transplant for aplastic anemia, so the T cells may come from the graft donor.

The CDR3 bases are TGTGCCAGCAGCTTAAATAGGTATCCCTACGAGCAGTACTTC. Translation: CASSLNRYPYEQYF. The chain uses TRBV7-6 and TRBJ2-7, with D unclear. The CDR3 has 14 amino acids. V lost 2 bases, J lost 2 bases, and 10 bases lay in between. CDR1 is SGHVS and CDR2 is FNYEAQ in the germline V gene.